Described below is a single T cell receptor (beta chain) sequence and its context. This sample was included in a study of control samples from healthy donors and cancer patients. TCRdb's copy holds only in-frame clones and misses some; the assay was immunoSEQ multiplex PCR. The repertoire holds 99,000 or so clones, almost 85% seen once, with 2% in the top ten. The germline gives CDR1 LNHDA, CDR2 SQIVND (reference sequence). V was cut by 10 bases and J by 7 bases, with 19 bases left in between. The CDR3 spans 14 residues. Sequenced sample: blood. The V and J genes are TRBV19 and TRBJ2-2; D could derive from TRBD1 or TRBD2 (5 bases each). This receptor was taken from a man aged 60 to 69 in good health. The CDR3 nucleotides read TGTGCCACTGGGAGAGGGGAAGTCAGCGGGGAGCTGTTTTTT. Translated: CATGRGEVSGELFF.